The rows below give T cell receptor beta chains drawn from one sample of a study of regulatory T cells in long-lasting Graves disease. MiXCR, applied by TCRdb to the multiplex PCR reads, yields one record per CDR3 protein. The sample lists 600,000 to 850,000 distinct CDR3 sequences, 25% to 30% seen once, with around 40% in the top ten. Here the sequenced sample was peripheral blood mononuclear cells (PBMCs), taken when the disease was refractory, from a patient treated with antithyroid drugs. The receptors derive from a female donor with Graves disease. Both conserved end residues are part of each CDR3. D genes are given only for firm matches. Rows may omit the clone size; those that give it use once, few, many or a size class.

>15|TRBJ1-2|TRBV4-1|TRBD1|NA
TGCGCCAGCAGCCAGGCTGAGGACAGGCGCTATGGCTACACCTTC
CASSQAEDRRYGYTF
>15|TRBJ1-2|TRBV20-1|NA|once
TGCAGTGCTAGAGATAGCAGGTCAGCTAACTATGGCTACACCTTC
CSARDSRSANYGYTF
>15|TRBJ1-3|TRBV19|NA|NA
TGTGCCAGTAGTATGGAATATCGCTCTGGAAACACCATATATTTT
CASSMEYRSGNTIYF
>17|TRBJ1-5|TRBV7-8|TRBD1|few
TGTGCCAGCTTCCCCGGGACAGGGAGTTATAGCAATCAGCCCCAGCATTTT
CASFPGTGSYSNQPQHF
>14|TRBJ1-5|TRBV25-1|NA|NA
TGTGCCAGCAGTGGGGACCTTAGCAATCAGCCCCAGCATTTT
CASSGDLSNQPQHF
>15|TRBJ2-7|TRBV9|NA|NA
TGTGCCAGCAGCGTAGCTACAGAGGACTACCTGGAGCAGTACTTC
CASSVATEDYLEQYF
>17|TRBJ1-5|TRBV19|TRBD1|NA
TGTGCCAGTAGTATCCCGGGACAGGGGAGCCGCAATCAGCCCCAGCATTTT
CASSIPGQGSRNQPQHF
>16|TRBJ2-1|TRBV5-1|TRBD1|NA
TGCGCCAGCAGCTGGGGGCAGACAGGGGGCTACAATGAGCAGTTCTTC
CASSWGQTGGYNEQFF
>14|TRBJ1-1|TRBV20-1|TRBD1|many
TGCAGTGCTAGGCGGGACAGCCTTAGCACTGAAGCTTTCTTT
CSARRDSLSTEAFF
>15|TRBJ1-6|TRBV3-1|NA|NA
TGTGCCAGCAGCCAATTTCCGGCGGGTGATTCACCCCTCCACTTT
CASSQFPAGDSPLHF
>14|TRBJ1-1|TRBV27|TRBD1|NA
TGTGCCAGCAAACTACAGGGGTGGGAAACTGAAGCTTTCTTT
CASKLQGWETEAFF
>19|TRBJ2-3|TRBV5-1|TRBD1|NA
TGCGCCAGCAGCTTGGCTTCGTGGGACAGGGAATTGCGGACAGATACGCAGTATTTT
CASSLASWDRELRTDTQYF
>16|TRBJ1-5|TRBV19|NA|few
TGTGCCAGTAGTATTAAGGCGGTCTATAGCAATCAGCCCCAGCATTTT
CASSIKAVYSNQPQHF
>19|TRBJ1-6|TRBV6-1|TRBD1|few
TGTGCCAGCCCTACCACGAGCGGAAACAGGGGAGGATATAATTCACCCCTCCACTTT
CASPTTSGNRGGYNSPLHF
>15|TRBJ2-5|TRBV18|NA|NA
TGTGCCAGCTCACCACGGGACGGACCTCTGGGGGACCAGTACTTC
CASSPRDGPLGDQYF
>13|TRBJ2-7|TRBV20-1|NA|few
TGCAGTGCTAGAGATCCGTCCCACTACGAGCAGCACTTC
CSARDPSHYEQHF
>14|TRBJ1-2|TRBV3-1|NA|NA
TGTGCCAGCAGCCTGGGCCAGACTAACTATGGCTGCACCTTC
CASSLGQTNYGCTF
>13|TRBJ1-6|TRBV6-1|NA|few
TGTGCCAGCTTATCACAGCATAATTCACCCCTCCACTTT
CASLSQHNSPLHF
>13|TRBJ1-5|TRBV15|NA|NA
TGTGCCACCAGCACCGATTCACGTCCGCCCCAGCATTTT
CATSTDSRPPQHF
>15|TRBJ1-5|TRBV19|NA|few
TGTGCCAGTAGTACTACCGGGACTGCGAGACAGCCCCAGCATTTT
CASSTTGTARQPQHF
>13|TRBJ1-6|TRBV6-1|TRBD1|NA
TGTGCCAGCAGTCAGGGGGCGGGATCACCCCTCCACTTT
CASSQGAGSPLHF
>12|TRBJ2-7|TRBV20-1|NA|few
TGCAGTGCTCGACAGAGCACCTACGAGCAGTACTTC
CSARQSTYEQYF
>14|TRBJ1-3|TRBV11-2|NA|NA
TGTGCCAGCAGCTTAGAAAACTCTGGAAACACCATATATTTT
CASSLENSGNTIYF
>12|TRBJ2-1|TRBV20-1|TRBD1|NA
TGCAGTGCTCCGGGACAGTCCAATGAGCAGTTCTTC
CSAPGQSNEQFF
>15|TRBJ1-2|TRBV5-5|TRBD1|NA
TGTGCCAGCAGCGCAACCGGGACAGGAACTAATGGCTACACCTTC
CASSATGTGTNGYTF
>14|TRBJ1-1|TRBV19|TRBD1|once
TGTGCCAGTAGTATCCGGGACAGGGCGACTGAAGCTTTCTTT
CASSIRDRATEAFF
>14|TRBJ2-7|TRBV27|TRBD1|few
TGTGCCAGCAGTCTCGACCCAGACAGGGTTGAGCAGTACTTC
CASSLDPDRVEQYF
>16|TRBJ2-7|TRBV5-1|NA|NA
TGCGCCAGCAGCTTGGTTCCCGGGAGTGTGTCCTACGAGCAGTACTTC
CASSLVPGSVSYEQYF
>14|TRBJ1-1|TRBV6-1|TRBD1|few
TGTGCCAGCAGCGATACAGGGGGGAACACTGAAGCTTTCTTT
CASSDTGGNTEAFF
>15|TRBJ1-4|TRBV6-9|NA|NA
TGTGCCAGCAGTTACAACAGGGTACCCAATGAAAAACTGCTTTTT
CASSYNRVPNEKLLF
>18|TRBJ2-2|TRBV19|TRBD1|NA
TGTGCCAGTAGTATAGATATGGCCAGAGGGGGCCGAACCGGGGAGCTGTTTTTT
CASSIDMARGGRTGELFF